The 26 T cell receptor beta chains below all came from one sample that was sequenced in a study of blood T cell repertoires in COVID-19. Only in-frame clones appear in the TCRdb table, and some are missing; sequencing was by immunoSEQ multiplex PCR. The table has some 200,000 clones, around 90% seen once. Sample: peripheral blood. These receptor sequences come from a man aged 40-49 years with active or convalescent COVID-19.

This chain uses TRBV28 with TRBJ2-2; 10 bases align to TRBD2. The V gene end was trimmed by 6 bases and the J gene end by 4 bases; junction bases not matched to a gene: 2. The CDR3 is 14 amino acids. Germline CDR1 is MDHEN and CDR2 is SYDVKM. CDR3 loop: CASRLAGTTGELFF. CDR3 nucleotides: TGTGCCAGCAGACTAGCGGGGACCACCGGGGAGCTGTTTTTT.

CDR3 in amino acids: CASSPGTGATEAFF. The DNA for the CDR3 is TGTGCCAGCTCCCCTGGGACAGGGGCCACTGAAGCTTTCTTT. V is TRBV18 and J is TRBJ1-1; 10 bases map to TRBD1. V shed 6 bases, J shed 4 bases, and the junction held 5 bases outside the gene matches. CDR1 KGHSH and CDR2 LQKENI come from the germline V gene. CDR3 length: 14 residues.

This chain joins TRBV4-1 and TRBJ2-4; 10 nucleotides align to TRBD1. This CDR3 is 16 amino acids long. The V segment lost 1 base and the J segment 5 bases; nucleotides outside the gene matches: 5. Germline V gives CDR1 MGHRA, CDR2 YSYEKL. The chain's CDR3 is CASSQAVGTGENIQYF. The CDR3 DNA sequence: TGCGCCAGCAGCCAAGCTGTCGGGACAGGGGAAAACATTCAGTACTTC.

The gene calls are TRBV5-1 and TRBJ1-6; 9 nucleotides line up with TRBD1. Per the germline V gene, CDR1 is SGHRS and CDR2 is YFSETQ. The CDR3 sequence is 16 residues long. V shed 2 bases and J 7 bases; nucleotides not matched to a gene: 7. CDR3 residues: CASSLRTGVSNSPLHF. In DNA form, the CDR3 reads TGCGCCAGCAGCTTAAGGACAGGGGTATCGAATTCACCCCTCCACTTT.

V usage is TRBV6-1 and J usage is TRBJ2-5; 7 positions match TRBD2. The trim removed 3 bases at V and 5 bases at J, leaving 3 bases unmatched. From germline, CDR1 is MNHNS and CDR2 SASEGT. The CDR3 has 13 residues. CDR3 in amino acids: CASSDRLAETQYF. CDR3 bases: TGTGCCAGCAGTGACCGACTAGCTGAGACCCAGTACTTC.

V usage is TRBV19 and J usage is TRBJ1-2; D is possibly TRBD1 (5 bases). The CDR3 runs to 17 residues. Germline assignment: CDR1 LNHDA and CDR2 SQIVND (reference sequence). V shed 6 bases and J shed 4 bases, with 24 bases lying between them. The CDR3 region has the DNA TGTGCCAGTAGGGCCCTCACAGGAGGGAACCGCCTCTATGGCTACACCTTC. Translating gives CASRALTGGNRLYGYTF.

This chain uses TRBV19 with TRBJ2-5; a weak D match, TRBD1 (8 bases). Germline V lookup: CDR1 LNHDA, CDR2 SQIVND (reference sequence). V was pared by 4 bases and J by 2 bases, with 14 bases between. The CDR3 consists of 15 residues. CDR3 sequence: CASSTGQGGQETQYF. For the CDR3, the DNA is TGTGCCAGTAGTACCGGACAGGGAGGGCAAGAGACCCAGTACTTC.

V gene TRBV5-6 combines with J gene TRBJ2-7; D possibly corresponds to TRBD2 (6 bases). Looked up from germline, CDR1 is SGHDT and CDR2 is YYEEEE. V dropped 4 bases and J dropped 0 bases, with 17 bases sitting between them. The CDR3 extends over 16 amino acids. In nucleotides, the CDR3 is TGTGCCAGCAGCCCGTTTGGGGGGTTTAGCTCCTACGAGCAGTACTTC. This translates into CASSPFGGFSSYEQYF.

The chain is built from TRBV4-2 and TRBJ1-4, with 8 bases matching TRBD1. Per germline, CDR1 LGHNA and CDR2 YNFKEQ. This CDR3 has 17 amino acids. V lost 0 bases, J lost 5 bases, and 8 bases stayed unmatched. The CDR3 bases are TGTGCCAGCAGCCAAGAAGGCTCCGGGACAGGCAATGAAAAACTGTTTTTT. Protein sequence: CASSQEGSGTGNEKLFF.

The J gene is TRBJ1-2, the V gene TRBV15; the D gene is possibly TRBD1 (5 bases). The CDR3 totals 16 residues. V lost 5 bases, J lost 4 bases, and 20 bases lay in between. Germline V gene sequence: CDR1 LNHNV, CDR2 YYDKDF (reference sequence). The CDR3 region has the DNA TGTGCCACCAGCCGACTAGGGACCGCGGGGGGCTATGGCTACACCTTC. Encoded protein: CATSRLGTAGGYGYTF.

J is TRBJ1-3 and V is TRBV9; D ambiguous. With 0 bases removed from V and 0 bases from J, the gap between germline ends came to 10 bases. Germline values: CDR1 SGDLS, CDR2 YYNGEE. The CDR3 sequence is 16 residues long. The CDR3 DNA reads TGTGCCAGCAGCGTAGGTGTCCCTCTCTCTGGAAACACCATATATTTT. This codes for CASSVGVPLSGNTIYF.

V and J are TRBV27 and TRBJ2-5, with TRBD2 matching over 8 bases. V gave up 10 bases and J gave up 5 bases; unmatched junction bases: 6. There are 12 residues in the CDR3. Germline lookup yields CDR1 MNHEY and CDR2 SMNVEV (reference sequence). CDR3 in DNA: TGTGCCACCCGCGGGGGGTTGGAGACCCAGTACTTC. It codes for CATRGGLETQYF.

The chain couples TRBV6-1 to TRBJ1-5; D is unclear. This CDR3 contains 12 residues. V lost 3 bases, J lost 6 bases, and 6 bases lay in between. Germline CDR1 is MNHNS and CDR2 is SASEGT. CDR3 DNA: TGTGCCAGCAGTGAGTGGAGTCAGCCCCAGCATTTT. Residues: CASSEWSQPQHF.

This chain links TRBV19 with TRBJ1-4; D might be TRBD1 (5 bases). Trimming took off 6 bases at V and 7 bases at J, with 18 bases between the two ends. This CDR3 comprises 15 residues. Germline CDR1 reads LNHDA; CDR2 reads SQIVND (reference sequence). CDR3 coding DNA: TGTGCCAGTAGCCAGGGCGGATCCCTTATTGAAAAACTGTTTTTT. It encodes CASSQGGSLIEKLFF.

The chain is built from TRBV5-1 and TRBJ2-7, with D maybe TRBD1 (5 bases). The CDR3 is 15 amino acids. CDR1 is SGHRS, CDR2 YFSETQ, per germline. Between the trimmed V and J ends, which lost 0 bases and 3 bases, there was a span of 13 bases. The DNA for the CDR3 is TGCGCCAGCAGCTTGGCCCGCCAGGGCGGCTACGAGCAGTACTTC. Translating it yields CASSLARQGGYEQYF.

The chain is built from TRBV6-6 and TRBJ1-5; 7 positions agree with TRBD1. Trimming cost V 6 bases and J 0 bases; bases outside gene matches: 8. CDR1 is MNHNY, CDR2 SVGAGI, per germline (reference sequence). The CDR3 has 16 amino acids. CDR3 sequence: CASRGGQSFSNQPQHF. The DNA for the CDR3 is TGTGCCAGCAGGGGGGGACAGTCCTTTAGCAATCAGCCCCAGCATTTT.

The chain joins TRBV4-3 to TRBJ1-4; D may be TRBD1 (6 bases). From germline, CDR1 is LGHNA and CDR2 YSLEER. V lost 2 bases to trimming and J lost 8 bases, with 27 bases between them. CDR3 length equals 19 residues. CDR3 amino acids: CASSQPFYVGGLRHEKLFF. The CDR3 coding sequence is TGCGCCAGCAGCCAACCGTTTTATGTAGGGGGATTACGCCACGAAAAACTGTTTTTT.

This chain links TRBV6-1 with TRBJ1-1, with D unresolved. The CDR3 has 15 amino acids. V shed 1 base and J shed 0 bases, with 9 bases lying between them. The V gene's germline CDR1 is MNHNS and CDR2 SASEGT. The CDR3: CASSEGWAMNTEAFF. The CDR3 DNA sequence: TGTGCCAGCAGTGAAGGTTGGGCTATGAACACTGAAGCTTTCTTT.

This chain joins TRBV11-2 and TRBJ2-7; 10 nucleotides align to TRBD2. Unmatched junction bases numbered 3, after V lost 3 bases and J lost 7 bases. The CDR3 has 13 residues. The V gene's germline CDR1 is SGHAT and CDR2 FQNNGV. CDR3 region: CASSLGLALEQYF. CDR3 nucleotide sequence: TGTGCCAGCAGCTTGGGACTAGCGTTAGAGCAGTACTTC.

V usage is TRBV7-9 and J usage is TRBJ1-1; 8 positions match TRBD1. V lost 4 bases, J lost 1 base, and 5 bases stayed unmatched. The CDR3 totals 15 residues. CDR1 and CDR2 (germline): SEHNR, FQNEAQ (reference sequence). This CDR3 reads CASSSKGQGNTEAFF. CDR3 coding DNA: TGTGCCAGCAGCTCAAAAGGACAGGGGAACACTGAAGCTTTCTTT.

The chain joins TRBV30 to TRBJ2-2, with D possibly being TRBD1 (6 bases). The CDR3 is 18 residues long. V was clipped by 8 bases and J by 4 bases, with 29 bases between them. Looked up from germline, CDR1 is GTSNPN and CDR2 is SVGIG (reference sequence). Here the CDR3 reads CALSGGHRLAILTGELFF. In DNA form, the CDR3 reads TGTGCCCTCTCTGGGGGCCATAGACTTGCCATTCTCACCGGGGAGCTGTTTTTT. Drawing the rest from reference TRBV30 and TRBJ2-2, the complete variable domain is SQTIHQWPATLVQPVGSPLSLECTVEGTSNPNLYWYRQAAGRGLQLLFYSVGIGQISSEVPQNLSASRPQDRQFILSSKKLLLSDSGFYLCALSGGHRLAILTGELFFGEGSRLTVL.

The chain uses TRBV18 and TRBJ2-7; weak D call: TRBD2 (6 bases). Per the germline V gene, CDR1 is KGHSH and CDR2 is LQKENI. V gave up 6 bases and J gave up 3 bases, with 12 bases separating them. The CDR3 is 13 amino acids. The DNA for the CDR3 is TGTGCCAGCTCGCGGGACGGATTCTACGAGCAGTACTTC. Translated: CASSRDGFYEQYF.

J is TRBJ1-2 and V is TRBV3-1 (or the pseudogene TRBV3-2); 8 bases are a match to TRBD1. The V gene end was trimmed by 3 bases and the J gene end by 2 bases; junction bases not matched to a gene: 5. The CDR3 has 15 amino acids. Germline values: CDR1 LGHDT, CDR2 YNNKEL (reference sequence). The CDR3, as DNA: TGTGCCAGCAGCCATGCGGACAGGGAGAACTATGGCTACACCTTC. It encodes CASSHADRENYGYTF.

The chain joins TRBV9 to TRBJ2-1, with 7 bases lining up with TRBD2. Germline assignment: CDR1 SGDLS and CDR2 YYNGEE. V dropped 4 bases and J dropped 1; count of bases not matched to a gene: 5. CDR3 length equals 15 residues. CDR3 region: CASSFRGESYNEQFF. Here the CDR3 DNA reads TGTGCCAGCAGCTTCCGGGGGGAATCCTACAATGAGCAGTTCTTC. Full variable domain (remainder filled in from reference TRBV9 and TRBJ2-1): DSGVTQTPKHLITATGQRVTLRCSPRSGDLSVYWYQQSLDQGLQFLIQYYNGEERAKGNILERFSAQQFPDLHSELNLSSLELGDSALYFCASSFRGESYNEQFFGPGTRLTVL.

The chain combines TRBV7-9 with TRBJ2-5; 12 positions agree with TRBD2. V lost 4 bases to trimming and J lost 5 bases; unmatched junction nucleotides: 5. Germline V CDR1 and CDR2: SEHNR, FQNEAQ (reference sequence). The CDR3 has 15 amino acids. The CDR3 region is CASSSTSGGSETQYF. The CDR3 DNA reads TGTGCCAGCAGCTCGACTAGCGGGGGTTCGGAGACCCAGTACTTC.

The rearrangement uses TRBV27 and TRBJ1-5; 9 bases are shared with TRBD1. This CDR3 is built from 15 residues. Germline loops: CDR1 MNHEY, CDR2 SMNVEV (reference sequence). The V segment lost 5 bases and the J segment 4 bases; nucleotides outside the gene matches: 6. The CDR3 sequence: CASSASTGGNQPQHF. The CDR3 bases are TGTGCCAGCAGTGCATCGACAGGGGGGAATCAGCCCCAGCATTTT.